A selection of T cell receptor beta chains follows, all from one sample in a study of prognosis after radiotherapy for stage I lung cancer. TCRdb reprocessed the multiplex PCR reads via MiXCR and lists one record per CDR3 protein. The table records around 18,000 distinct CDR3 sequences, 29% of them present only once. Material: PBMCs, obtained before or after stereotactic body radiation therapy (not recorded which). The receptors shown here come from a donor aged 50 or older with non-small cell lung cancer. Both conserved end residues are part of each CDR3. A D gene is named only where the DNA matches it firmly. Size is stated for part of the rows, as once, few or many counts, or as a class when the clone is expanded.

j_call: TRBJ1-1; d_call: NA; v_call: TRBV3-1; clone_size: many; cdr3_nt: TGTGCCAGCAGCCAAGGAGTTTCGTTGGGGGACACTGAAGCTTTCTTT; cdr3_aa: CASSQGVSLGDTEAFF
j_call: TRBJ1-5; d_call: NA; v_call: TRBV6-2/TRBV6-3; clone_size: NA; cdr3_nt: TGTGCCAGCAGGGGGGGTAGCCAGCCCCAGCATTTT; cdr3_aa: CASRGGSQPQHF
j_call: TRBJ2-3; d_call: TRBD2; v_call: TRBV24-1; clone_size: medium-sized; cdr3_nt: TGTGCCACCAGTGATTCGGTAGCGGGAGGAGGCACAGATACGCAGTATTTT; cdr3_aa: CATSDSVAGGGTDTQYF
j_call: TRBJ2-3; d_call: TRBD2; v_call: TRBV10-3; clone_size: many; cdr3_nt: TGTGCCATCAGTCAAGGGACTAGCGAAGTTGATACGCAGTATTTT; cdr3_aa: CAISQGTSEVDTQYF
j_call: TRBJ1-1; d_call: NA; v_call: TRBV7-3; clone_size: many; cdr3_nt: TGTGCCAGCAGCTCGGGCCCGAACACTGAAGCTTTCTTT; cdr3_aa: CASSSGPNTEAFF
j_call: TRBJ1-1; d_call: TRBD1; v_call: TRBV6-4; clone_size: many; cdr3_nt: TGTGCCAGCAGGGACAGGGTGAACACTGAAGCTTTCTTT; cdr3_aa: CASRDRVNTEAFF
j_call: TRBJ1-1; d_call: NA; v_call: TRBV6-2/TRBV6-3; clone_size: once; cdr3_nt: TGTGCCAGCAGTTACTCTGGCAGCCGCACTGAAGACTTCTTT; cdr3_aa: CASSYSGSRTEDFF
j_call: TRBJ1-1; d_call: TRBD1; v_call: TRBV6-1; clone_size: many; cdr3_nt: TGTGCCAGCAGCAAACCTGAAGACAGGGGGACTGAAGCTTTCTTT; cdr3_aa: CASSKPEDRGTEAFF
j_call: TRBJ1-1; d_call: NA; v_call: TRBV6-4; clone_size: many; cdr3_nt: TGTGCCAGCGCGCCCTGGAGACAGAGAACAACCTATGAAGCTTTCTTT; cdr3_aa: CASAPWRQRTTYEAFF
j_call: TRBJ2-3; d_call: TRBD2; v_call: TRBV20-1; clone_size: many; cdr3_nt: TGCAGTGCTAGTTCCCTAGCGGGGAGTGGGGATACGCAGTATTTT; cdr3_aa: CSASSLAGSGDTQYF
j_call: TRBJ1-4; d_call: NA; v_call: TRBV5-1; clone_size: many; cdr3_nt: TGCGCCAGCAGCTTGGCAGGGTTTGAAAAACTGTTTTTT; cdr3_aa: CASSLAGFEKLFF
j_call: TRBJ2-5; d_call: TRBD1; v_call: TRBV7-6; clone_size: few; cdr3_nt: TGTGCCAGCAGCCCTTCCGGGACAGGGGGCGGCGAGACCCAGTACTTC; cdr3_aa: CASSPSGTGGGETQYF
j_call: TRBJ2-7; d_call: TRBD2; v_call: TRBV14; clone_size: many; cdr3_nt: TGTGCCAGCAGCCAAGTTGGGGGAGGGGAGCAGTACTTC; cdr3_aa: CASSQVGGGEQYF
j_call: TRBJ1-5; d_call: NA; v_call: TRBV2; clone_size: NA; cdr3_nt: TGTGCCAGCAGTGAAGAGGGCCTCACGCGAGGCAATCAGCCCCAGCATTTT; cdr3_aa: CASSEEGLTRGNQPQHF
j_call: TRBJ2-4; d_call: NA; v_call: TRBV6-1; clone_size: NA; cdr3_nt: TGTGCCAGCACTGAGGAGGGAAACATTGAGTACTTC; cdr3_aa: CASTEEGNIEYF
j_call: TRBJ2-7; d_call: TRBD2; v_call: TRBV7-2; clone_size: NA; cdr3_nt: TGTGCCAGCATCTTCCCACTAGCGGGAACGAAGCAGTACTTC; cdr3_aa: CASIFPLAGTKQYF
j_call: TRBJ2-7; d_call: NA; v_call: TRBV4-1; clone_size: many; cdr3_nt: TGCGCCAGCAGCCAAGTTGGGTCCTCCTACGAGCAGTACTTC; cdr3_aa: CASSQVGSSYEQYF
j_call: TRBJ1-2; d_call: TRBD1; v_call: TRBV19; clone_size: many; cdr3_nt: TGTGCCAGTAGTGGACAGGGGGCCATCCCCGGGGGTTCCTATGGCTACACCTTC; cdr3_aa: CASSGQGAIPGGSYGYTF
j_call: TRBJ1-1; d_call: NA; v_call: TRBV18; clone_size: many; cdr3_nt: TGTGCCAGCTCACTCCTTGGGGAGAACACTGAAGCTTTCTTT; cdr3_aa: CASSLLGENTEAFF
j_call: TRBJ2-5; d_call: NA; v_call: TRBV30; clone_size: NA; cdr3_nt: TGTGCCTGGAGCGGAGTAGGGCAAGAGACCCAGTACTTC; cdr3_aa: CAWSGVGQETQYF
j_call: TRBJ2-1; d_call: NA; v_call: TRBV5-6; clone_size: many; cdr3_nt: TGTGCCAGCAGCTTGGGGATAGCGAGCTACAATGAGCAGTTCTTC; cdr3_aa: CASSLGIASYNEQFF
j_call: TRBJ1-2; d_call: NA; v_call: TRBV12-3/TRBV12-4; clone_size: many; cdr3_nt: TGTGCCAGCAGCTCCGCGATCTATGGCTACACCTTC; cdr3_aa: CASSSAIYGYTF
j_call: TRBJ2-1; d_call: TRBD2; v_call: TRBV7-9; clone_size: many; cdr3_nt: TGTGCCAGCAGCCGGGGGACTAGCGGGAGGAATGAGCAGTTCTTC; cdr3_aa: CASSRGTSGRNEQFF
j_call: TRBJ2-5; d_call: TRBD1; v_call: TRBV2; clone_size: many; cdr3_nt: TGTGCCAGCAGTCGGGACAGGGATAGGGGAGAGACCCAGTACTTC; cdr3_aa: CASSRDRDRGETQYF
j_call: TRBJ1-2; d_call: NA; v_call: TRBV29-1; clone_size: many; cdr3_nt: TGCAGCGTTACGGCGCAGGGATATAACTATGGCTACACCTTC; cdr3_aa: CSVTAQGYNYGYTF
j_call: TRBJ2-3; d_call: NA; v_call: TRBV7-2; clone_size: NA; cdr3_nt: TGTGCCAGCAGCTTAGCGGGAGCGTCACCAGACACGCAGTCTTTT; cdr3_aa: CASSLAGASPDTQSF
j_call: TRBJ1-1; d_call: NA; v_call: TRBV7-9; clone_size: many; cdr3_nt: TGTGCCAGCAGCTTCGGAAGGAGTAGCACTGAAGCTTTCTTT; cdr3_aa: CASSFGRSSTEAFF
j_call: TRBJ1-2; d_call: NA; v_call: TRBV12-3/TRBV12-4; clone_size: NA; cdr3_nt: TGTGCCAGCAGGACAGTTGATGGCTACACCTTC; cdr3_aa: CASRTVDGYTF
j_call: TRBJ1-3; d_call: NA; v_call: TRBV28; clone_size: many; cdr3_nt: TGTGCCAGCAGGACTGGACACTCTGGAAACACCATATATTTT; cdr3_aa: CASRTGHSGNTIYF
j_call: TRBJ2-3; d_call: TRBD2; v_call: TRBV11-3; clone_size: many; cdr3_nt: TGTGCCAGCAGCGAGCGCGGGAGATCTCCCGGTGATACGCAGTATTTT; cdr3_aa: CASSERGRSPGDTQYF
j_call: TRBJ2-5; d_call: NA; v_call: TRBV6-2/TRBV6-3; clone_size: many; cdr3_nt: TGTGCCAGCAGTTACCTGCGGGAGACCCAGTACTTC; cdr3_aa: CASSYLRETQYF
j_call: TRBJ2-1; d_call: TRBD2; v_call: TRBV9; clone_size: many; cdr3_nt: TGTGCCAGCAGCTCTCAGCGGGAGGGCCTTGGTGAGCAGTTCTTC; cdr3_aa: CASSSQREGLGEQFF
j_call: TRBJ2-2; d_call: TRBD1; v_call: TRBV5-1; clone_size: NA; cdr3_nt: TGCGCCAGCAGCTTGGTACAGGGGTCAACCGGGGAGCTGTTTTTT; cdr3_aa: CASSLVQGSTGELFF
j_call: TRBJ2-2; d_call: NA; v_call: TRBV18; clone_size: many; cdr3_nt: TGTGCCAGCTCAATGACAGTCACCGGGGAGCTGTTTTTT; cdr3_aa: CASSMTVTGELFF
j_call: TRBJ2-3; d_call: TRBD1; v_call: TRBV24-1; clone_size: many; cdr3_nt: TGTGCCACCGGACAGACAGGGGGCCAAGATACGCAGTATTTT; cdr3_aa: CATGQTGGQDTQYF
j_call: TRBJ2-5; d_call: NA; v_call: TRBV7-9; clone_size: many; cdr3_nt: TGTGCCAGCAGCTTAGGGGAGTCCGCTCCAGAGACCCAGTACTTC; cdr3_aa: CASSLGESAPETQYF
j_call: TRBJ2-2; d_call: NA; v_call: TRBV6-8; clone_size: medium-sized; cdr3_nt: TGTGCCAGCAGTTACTTATCCGGGGCTACCGGGGAGCTGTTTTTT; cdr3_aa: CASSYLSGATGELFF
j_call: TRBJ2-1; d_call: TRBD2; v_call: TRBV12-3/TRBV12-4; clone_size: NA; cdr3_nt: TGTGCCAACAGTCCAGCGGGAGACGGGGTAAGTCGGCAGTTCTTC; cdr3_aa: CANSPAGDGVSRQFF
j_call: TRBJ2-7; d_call: TRBD2; v_call: TRBV7-2; clone_size: many; cdr3_nt: TGTGCCAGCAGCCGAAGCGGGGGTAGCGGGAGGTCCTACGAGCAGTACTTC; cdr3_aa: CASSRSGGSGRSYEQYF
j_call: TRBJ2-1; d_call: NA; v_call: TRBV6-1; clone_size: NA; cdr3_nt: TGTGCTAGCAGGCTCACTAGGTACAATGAGCAGTTCTTC; cdr3_aa: CASRLTRYNEQFF
j_call: TRBJ1-1; d_call: TRBD1; v_call: TRBV20-1; clone_size: many; cdr3_nt: TGCAGTGCTAGAGGGACAGGGATTCCTGAAGCTTTCTTT; cdr3_aa: CSARGTGIPEAFF
j_call: TRBJ2-7; d_call: NA; v_call: TRBV7-6; clone_size: many; cdr3_nt: TGTGCCAGCAGCTTAGTTGGGGGAACACACTACGAGCAGTACTTC; cdr3_aa: CASSLVGGTHYEQYF
j_call: TRBJ2-5; d_call: NA; v_call: TRBV12-3/TRBV12-4; clone_size: many; cdr3_nt: TGTGCCAGCAGTTTATCTCCCGCAGAGACCCAGTACTTC; cdr3_aa: CASSLSPAETQYF
j_call: TRBJ2-7; d_call: NA; v_call: TRBV5-4; clone_size: many; cdr3_nt: TGTGCCAGCAGCTTACAGGGCCCCGGCGAGCAGTACTTC; cdr3_aa: CASSLQGPGEQYF
j_call: TRBJ1-1; d_call: TRBD1; v_call: TRBV5-1; clone_size: NA; cdr3_nt: TGCGCCAACAGGGCGACAGGGTTGAACACTGAAGCTTTCTTT; cdr3_aa: CANRATGLNTEAFF
j_call: TRBJ1-2; d_call: TRBD1; v_call: TRBV20-1; clone_size: many; cdr3_nt: TGCAGTGCTGCCCGCGGGACAGGGGGCGCGGGCTATGGCTACACCTTC; cdr3_aa: CSAARGTGGAGYGYTF
j_call: TRBJ2-7; d_call: NA; v_call: TRBV2; clone_size: NA; cdr3_nt: TGTGCCAGCAGTCTTCAGACCTTGCCCTCCTACGAGCAGTACTTC; cdr3_aa: CASSLQTLPSYEQYF
j_call: TRBJ2-7; d_call: TRBD2; v_call: TRBV7-9; clone_size: NA; cdr3_nt: TGTGCCAGCAGCTCTAGCGGTAGTGTGGACGAGCAGTACTTC; cdr3_aa: CASSSSGSVDEQYF
j_call: TRBJ2-7; d_call: NA; v_call: TRBV3-1; clone_size: many; cdr3_nt: TGTGCCAGCAGCTTACGACAGGCCTACGAGCAGTACTTC; cdr3_aa: CASSLRQAYEQYF
j_call: TRBJ2-7; d_call: NA; v_call: TRBV27; clone_size: many; cdr3_nt: TGTGCCAGCAGTTTAAATCCAGGCCCCGTCGGGCAGTACTTC; cdr3_aa: CASSLNPGPVGQYF
j_call: TRBJ2-1; d_call: TRBD2; v_call: TRBV28; clone_size: NA; cdr3_nt: TGTACCAGCAGTAACCCGGGGGGGAGATGCAATGAGCAGTTCTTC; cdr3_aa: CTSSNPGGRCNEQFF
j_call: TRBJ2-3; d_call: TRBD2; v_call: TRBV24-1; clone_size: many; cdr3_nt: TGTGCCACCAGTGAGACCAGCGGGAGAGGCACAGATACGCAGTATTTT; cdr3_aa: CATSETSGRGTDTQYF
j_call: TRBJ2-2; d_call: TRBD2; v_call: TRBV6-1; clone_size: NA; cdr3_nt: TGTGCCAGCCCTGTAGCGGGAGGTTCCGGGGAGCTGTTTTTT; cdr3_aa: CASPVAGGSGELFF
j_call: TRBJ2-6; d_call: TRBD1; v_call: TRBV7-2; clone_size: many; cdr3_nt: TGTGCCAGCAGCCCTACATCTGGACAGGGGGTTTGGCTTGGGGCCAACGTCCTGACTTTC; cdr3_aa: CASSPTSGQGVWLGANVLTF